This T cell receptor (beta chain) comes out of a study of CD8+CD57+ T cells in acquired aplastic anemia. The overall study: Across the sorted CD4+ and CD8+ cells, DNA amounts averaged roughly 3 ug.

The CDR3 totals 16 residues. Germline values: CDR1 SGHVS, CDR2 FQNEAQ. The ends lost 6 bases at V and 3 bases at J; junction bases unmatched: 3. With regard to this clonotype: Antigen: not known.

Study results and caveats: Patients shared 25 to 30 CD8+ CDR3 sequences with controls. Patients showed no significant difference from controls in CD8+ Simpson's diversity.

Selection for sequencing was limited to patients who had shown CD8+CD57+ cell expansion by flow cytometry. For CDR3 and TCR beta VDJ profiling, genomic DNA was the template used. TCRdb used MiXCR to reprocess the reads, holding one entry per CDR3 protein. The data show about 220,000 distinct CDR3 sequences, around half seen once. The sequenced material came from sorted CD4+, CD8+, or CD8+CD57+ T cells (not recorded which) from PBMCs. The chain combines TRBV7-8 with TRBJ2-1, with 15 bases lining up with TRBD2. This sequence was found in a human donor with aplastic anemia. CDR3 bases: TGTGCCAGCAGTGAGGGACTAGCGGGAGGCTACAATGAGCAGTTCTTC. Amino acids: CASSEGLAGGYNEQFF.